This is a list of T cell receptor beta chains from one sample in a study of T-cell reconstitution after alpha-beta-depleted transplantation in children. TCRdb called the PCR reads again in MiXCR, with one record for every CDR3 protein. The sample records roughly 350,000 distinct CDR3 sequences, roughly 15% being singletons. This specimen was PBMCs, mostly from graft donor cells, taken 360 days after TCRalphabeta/CD19-depleted stem cell transplant. These receptors all stem from a male patient between 2 and 10 years old who had a stem cell transplant for acute lymphoblastic leukemia, so the T cells may come from the graft donor. CDR3s include the opening cysteine and the closing phenylalanine or tryptophan. Each record gives: CDR3 DNA, CDR3 protein, V gene, J gene, CDR3 length, clone size, D gene. D genes are given only for firm matches. Part of the rows lack a size; the others show once, few, many or a class for expanded clones.

CDR3 DNA: TGTGCCAGCAGTGTAACTAGCGGGAGGACACACGAGCAGTACTTC; CDR3 protein: CASSVTSGRTHEQYF; V gene: TRBV2; J gene: TRBJ2-7; CDR3 length: 15; clone size: many; D gene: TRBD2
CDR3 DNA: TGTGCCAGCAGTTTCGGGAATAGAGGTCCTTCTGGGGCCAACGTCCTGACTTTC; CDR3 protein: CASSFGNRGPSGANVLTF; V gene: TRBV28; J gene: TRBJ2-6; CDR3 length: 18; clone size: -; D gene: -
CDR3 DNA: TGTGCCAGCAGTTTACTGGCGATCGGCTACGAGCAGTACTTC; CDR3 protein: CASSLLAIGYEQYF; V gene: TRBV28; J gene: TRBJ2-7; CDR3 length: 14; clone size: -; D gene: -
CDR3 DNA: TGTGCCAGCTCAATGATACGCGAGACTGAAGCTTTCTTT; CDR3 protein: CASSMIRETEAFF; V gene: TRBV25-1; J gene: TRBJ1-1; CDR3 length: 13; clone size: many; D gene: -
CDR3 DNA: TGTGCCAGCAGCCCAACAGGGGGAAGTGAGCAGTTCTTC; CDR3 protein: CASSPTGGSEQFF; V gene: TRBV7-2; J gene: TRBJ2-1; CDR3 length: 13; clone size: many; D gene: TRBD1
CDR3 DNA: TGCGCCAGCAGCTTGTGGCCACAGGGGGGGTTCTCCTACAATGAGCAGTTCTTC; CDR3 protein: CASSLWPQGGFSYNEQFF; V gene: TRBV5-1; J gene: TRBJ2-1; CDR3 length: 18; clone size: -; D gene: -
CDR3 DNA: TGCGCCAGCAGCCTCATTTCCTACAATGAGCAGTTCTTC; CDR3 protein: CASSLISYNEQFF; V gene: TRBV4-1; J gene: TRBJ2-1; CDR3 length: 13; clone size: many; D gene: -
CDR3 DNA: TGTGCCAGCAGTTCCGGAACCCGAAGCACCGGGGAGCTGTTTTTT; CDR3 protein: CASSSGTRSTGELFF; V gene: TRBV12-3/TRBV12-4; J gene: TRBJ2-2; CDR3 length: 15; clone size: few; D gene: -
CDR3 DNA: TGTGCCAGCAGCTCCAGCTTAGCGCGGATCACTAGCACAGATACGCAGTATTTT; CDR3 protein: CASSSSLARITSTDTQYF; V gene: TRBV6-2/TRBV6-3; J gene: TRBJ2-3; CDR3 length: 18; clone size: many; D gene: -
CDR3 DNA: TGCGCCAGCAGCTTGGTTCCTAGCGGGAGCAGCACAGATACGCAGTATTTT; CDR3 protein: CASSLVPSGSSTDTQYF; V gene: TRBV5-1; J gene: TRBJ2-3; CDR3 length: 17; clone size: few; D gene: TRBD2
CDR3 DNA: TGCAGTGCTAGCGGGCCGAATGGGGAGACCCAGTACTTC; CDR3 protein: CSASGPNGETQYF; V gene: TRBV20-1; J gene: TRBJ2-5; CDR3 length: 13; clone size: many; D gene: -
CDR3 DNA: TGTGCCAGCAGCGTTGCGGGGATCGGTTCACCCCTCCACTTT; CDR3 protein: CASSVAGIGSPLHF; V gene: TRBV9; J gene: TRBJ1-6; CDR3 length: 14; clone size: few; D gene: -
CDR3 DNA: TGTGCCAGCAGTGTACTTACTCAAGAGACCCAGTACTTC; CDR3 protein: CASSVLTQETQYF; V gene: TRBV28; J gene: TRBJ2-5; CDR3 length: 13; clone size: few; D gene: -
CDR3 DNA: TGTGCCAGCAGTCCCGCCTTGGGACGGGGCTACGAGCAGTACTTC; CDR3 protein: CASSPALGRGYEQYF; V gene: TRBV28; J gene: TRBJ2-7; CDR3 length: 15; clone size: many; D gene: -
CDR3 DNA: TGTGCCAGCAGCCCCGAGGGGGAGGTGGGCCTTTCTGGGGCCAACGTCCTGACTTTC; CDR3 protein: CASSPEGEVGLSGANVLTF; V gene: TRBV28; J gene: TRBJ2-6; CDR3 length: 19; clone size: few; D gene: -
CDR3 DNA: TGCAGCGCTGACGGAGAGACCCATGAGCAGTTCTTC; CDR3 protein: CSADGETHEQFF; V gene: TRBV29-1; J gene: TRBJ2-1; CDR3 length: 12; clone size: many; D gene: -
CDR3 DNA: TGCAGTGCACGGACTAGCGGGAGATATGAGCAGTTCTTC; CDR3 protein: CSARTSGRYEQFF; V gene: TRBV20-1; J gene: TRBJ2-1; CDR3 length: 13; clone size: few; D gene: TRBD2
CDR3 DNA: TGTGCCAGCAGTTCCCGACAGGGCTACACAGATACGCAGTATTTT; CDR3 protein: CASSSRQGYTDTQYF; V gene: TRBV12-3/TRBV12-4; J gene: TRBJ2-3; CDR3 length: 15; clone size: many; D gene: TRBD1
CDR3 DNA: TGCGCCAGCAGCCTACGCGCCGGCACCGGGGAGCTGTTTTTT; CDR3 protein: CASSLRAGTGELFF; V gene: TRBV4-1; J gene: TRBJ2-2; CDR3 length: 14; clone size: many; D gene: -
CDR3 DNA: TGTGCCAGCACTAAGGTGGGCCAGGGAACAGATACGCAGTATTTT; CDR3 protein: CASTKVGQGTDTQYF; V gene: TRBV12-3/TRBV12-4; J gene: TRBJ2-3; CDR3 length: 15; clone size: -; D gene: -
CDR3 DNA: TGCGCCAGCAGCTTGGCACCCCTGGGCTTCAATCAGCCCCAGCATTTT; CDR3 protein: CASSLAPLGFNQPQHF; V gene: TRBV5-1; J gene: TRBJ1-5; CDR3 length: 16; clone size: few; D gene: -
CDR3 DNA: TGTGCCAGCAGCCAGGGGACAAACAATGAGCAGTTCTTC; CDR3 protein: CASSQGTNNEQFF; V gene: TRBV4-2; J gene: TRBJ2-1; CDR3 length: 13; clone size: few; D gene: -
CDR3 DNA: TGTGCCAGCAGACCAGTCGGGGCCAACGTCCTGACTTTC; CDR3 protein: CASRPVGANVLTF; V gene: TRBV28; J gene: TRBJ2-6; CDR3 length: 13; clone size: few; D gene: -
CDR3 DNA: TGCGCCAGCAGCGGGAAAAGCACAGATACGCAGTATTTT; CDR3 protein: CASSGKSTDTQYF; V gene: TRBV5-1; J gene: TRBJ2-3; CDR3 length: 13; clone size: once; D gene: -
CDR3 DNA: TGCGCCAGCAGCCACACAACTCAGAACAATGAGCAGTTCTTC; CDR3 protein: CASSHTTQNNEQFF; V gene: TRBV4-1; J gene: TRBJ2-1; CDR3 length: 14; clone size: -; D gene: -
CDR3 DNA: TGTGCCAGCAGCTTAGCCCGGCCGCTTGACACCGGGGAGCTGTTTTTT; CDR3 protein: CASSLARPLDTGELFF; V gene: TRBV7-9; J gene: TRBJ2-2; CDR3 length: 16; clone size: few; D gene: -
CDR3 DNA: TGTGCCAGCAGGACGACAGGGGCAGGGAATTCACCCCTCCACTTT; CDR3 protein: CASRTTGAGNSPLHF; V gene: TRBV2; J gene: TRBJ1-6; CDR3 length: 15; clone size: few; D gene: TRBD1
CDR3 DNA: TGTGCCACCAGCAGAGAGGTGGGGAGTTTCGACGAGCAGTACTTC; CDR3 protein: CATSREVGSFDEQYF; V gene: TRBV15; J gene: TRBJ2-7; CDR3 length: 15; clone size: -; D gene: -
CDR3 DNA: TGTGCCAGCAGCCAAGACCAGGCTAGCGGCTACGAGCAGTACTTC; CDR3 protein: CASSQDQASGYEQYF; V gene: TRBV4-2; J gene: TRBJ2-7; CDR3 length: 15; clone size: -; D gene: TRBD2
CDR3 DNA: TGCGCCAGCAGCCAAGAAGGGTGGAGCACGGGGGTTTACAATGAGCAGTTCTTC; CDR3 protein: CASSQEGWSTGVYNEQFF; V gene: TRBV4-3; J gene: TRBJ2-1; CDR3 length: 18; clone size: -; D gene: -
CDR3 DNA: TGTGCCAGCAGCTCCCGTAGTCTCTCCGGGGAGCTGTTTTTT; CDR3 protein: CASSSRSLSGELFF; V gene: TRBV7-2; J gene: TRBJ2-2; CDR3 length: 14; clone size: once; D gene: -
CDR3 DNA: TGTGCCAGCACCATATTGGGGGGACTAGCGGGATTCGGTTCAGTGGGTGAGCAGTTCTTC; CDR3 protein: CASTILGGLAGFGSVGEQFF; V gene: TRBV6-2/TRBV6-3; J gene: TRBJ2-1; CDR3 length: 20; clone size: many; D gene: TRBD2
CDR3 DNA: TGCGCCAGCAGCTTGTTAGGGAGGCCCGATACGCAGTATTTT; CDR3 protein: CASSLLGRPDTQYF; V gene: TRBV5-1; J gene: TRBJ2-3; CDR3 length: 14; clone size: many; D gene: -
CDR3 DNA: TGTGCCAGCAGTGAAGGCGATTACCAAGATACGCAGTATTTT; CDR3 protein: CASSEGDYQDTQYF; V gene: TRBV2; J gene: TRBJ2-3; CDR3 length: 14; clone size: -; D gene: -
CDR3 DNA: TGTGCCAGCGTAGAAGCGGGAGAGGATACAGATACGCAGTATTTT; CDR3 protein: CASVEAGEDTDTQYF; V gene: TRBV5-8; J gene: TRBJ2-3; CDR3 length: 15; clone size: few; D gene: TRBD2
CDR3 DNA: TGCGCCAGCAGCTTCGGACTAGCCGCCTTCTACAATGAGCAGTTCTTC; CDR3 protein: CASSFGLAAFYNEQFF; V gene: TRBV5-1; J gene: TRBJ2-1; CDR3 length: 16; clone size: -; D gene: TRBD2
CDR3 DNA: TGTGCCAGCAGCTTAGCGCCCTTTGACAGAAATCCTGAAGCTTTCTTT; CDR3 protein: CASSLAPFDRNPEAFF; V gene: TRBV11-1; J gene: TRBJ1-1; CDR3 length: 16; clone size: many; D gene: -
CDR3 DNA: TGTGCCAGCCAATCAGGGCAGGTCTACGAGCAGTACTTC; CDR3 protein: CASQSGQVYEQYF; V gene: TRBV6-6; J gene: TRBJ2-7; CDR3 length: 13; clone size: -; D gene: -
CDR3 DNA: TGCGCCAGCAGCCAAGAGTCGCACTACAATGAGCAGTTCTTC; CDR3 protein: CASSQESHYNEQFF; V gene: TRBV4-3; J gene: TRBJ2-1; CDR3 length: 14; clone size: once; D gene: -
CDR3 DNA: TGCGCCAGCAGCTTGAGCGTTCGCGGGAGGGGCCGGGTCAATGAGCAGTTCTTC; CDR3 protein: CASSLSVRGRGRVNEQFF; V gene: TRBV5-1; J gene: TRBJ2-1; CDR3 length: 18; clone size: -; D gene: TRBD2
CDR3 DNA: TGTGCCATCAGTGAGTCAGGTGACAGGGCCTACGAGCAGTACTTC; CDR3 protein: CAISESGDRAYEQYF; V gene: TRBV10-3; J gene: TRBJ2-7; CDR3 length: 15; clone size: -; D gene: TRBD1
CDR3 DNA: TGCAGTACCCGGCGGGGGGGCGTTGATCAGCCCCAGCATTTT; CDR3 protein: CSTRRGGVDQPQHF; V gene: TRBV20-1; J gene: TRBJ1-5; CDR3 length: 14; clone size: -; D gene: -
CDR3 DNA: TGTGCCAGCAGCTTAGTGGGAGGAAAAGAGACCCAGTACTTC; CDR3 protein: CASSLVGGKETQYF; V gene: TRBV7-2; J gene: TRBJ2-5; CDR3 length: 14; clone size: many; D gene: -
CDR3 DNA: TGTGCCAGCAGGGGGAGCGGAAGGGAGACCCAGTACTTC; CDR3 protein: CASRGSGRETQYF; V gene: TRBV12-3/TRBV12-4; J gene: TRBJ2-5; CDR3 length: 13; clone size: many; D gene: -
CDR3 DNA: TGTGCCAGCAGTTTCCTGGAGGGTCAGCCCCAGCATTTT; CDR3 protein: CASSFLEGQPQHF; V gene: TRBV28; J gene: TRBJ1-5; CDR3 length: 13; clone size: -; D gene: -
CDR3 DNA: TGCGCCAGCAGCTTCCGGACTAGCGGGTCCTGGAACACCGGGGAGCTGTTTTTT; CDR3 protein: CASSFRTSGSWNTGELFF; V gene: TRBV5-1; J gene: TRBJ2-2; CDR3 length: 18; clone size: many; D gene: TRBD2
CDR3 DNA: TGCGCCAGCAGCCAAGATGGGAAGACCCAGTACTTC; CDR3 protein: CASSQDGKTQYF; V gene: TRBV4-1; J gene: TRBJ2-5; CDR3 length: 12; clone size: -; D gene: -